This TCR beta chain emerged from a study of CD8+ T cells in alopecia areata. Study-wide results and caveats: Sequence data from scalp samples additionally include resident alphabeta T cells of normal skin.

Notes on this clone: Its antigen is as yet unknown.

CDR1 SGHTA and CDR2 FQGTGA come from the germline V gene. The CDR3 length is 16 residues. J gave up 3 bases and V 0 bases, and 6 bases lay outside the gene matches. In each case, RNA was isolated and then reverse transcribed into cDNA as the sequencing template. Sequencing was performed with immunoSEQ multiplex PCR; in TCRdb, only in-frame clones are kept and a portion is missing. The sample lists 200,000 to 250,000 clones, roughly 64% occurring once. The treatment was: oral pan-JAK inhibitor, 5-10 mg twice daily. PBMCs yielded sorted CD4+ and CD8+ T cells. The starting material was CD4+ T cells sorted from blood, obtained at week 4, from a patient treated with tofacitinib. The rearrangement joins TRBV7-3 to TRBJ2-3, with 7 bases that match TRBD2. The clonotype was recovered from a human donor with alopecia areata. The CDR3 protein is CASSLTYSGGTDTQYF. Written as DNA, the CDR3 is TGTGCCAGCAGCTTAACGTACTCGGGGGGTACAGATACGCAGTATTTT.